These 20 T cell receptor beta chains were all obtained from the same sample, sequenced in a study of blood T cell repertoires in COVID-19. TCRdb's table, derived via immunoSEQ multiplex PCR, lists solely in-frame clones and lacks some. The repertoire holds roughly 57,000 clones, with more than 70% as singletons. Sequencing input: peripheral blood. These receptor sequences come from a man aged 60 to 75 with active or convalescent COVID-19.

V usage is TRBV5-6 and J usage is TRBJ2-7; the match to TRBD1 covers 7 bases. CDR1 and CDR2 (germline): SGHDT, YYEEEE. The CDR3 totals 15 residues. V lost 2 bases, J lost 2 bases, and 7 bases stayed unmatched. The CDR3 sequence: CASSFLTGWAYEQYF. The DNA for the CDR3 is TGTGCCAGCAGCTTTCTGACAGGGTGGGCCTACGAGCAGTACTTC.

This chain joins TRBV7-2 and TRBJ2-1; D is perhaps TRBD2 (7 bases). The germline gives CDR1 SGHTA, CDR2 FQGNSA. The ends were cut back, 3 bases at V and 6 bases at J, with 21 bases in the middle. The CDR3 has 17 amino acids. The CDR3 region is CASSFATRGGLLNEQFF. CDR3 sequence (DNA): TGTGCCAGCAGCTTCGCTACTAGGGGGGGACTTCTCAATGAGCAGTTCTTC.

CDR3 region: CASSPRQGEAFF. The CDR3 DNA follows: TGTGCCAGCAGCCCTAGACAGGGGGAAGCTTTCTTT. The chain links TRBV12-3 or TRBV12-4 to TRBJ1-1; 8 bases align to TRBD1. The CDR3 runs 12 residues. The J segment lost 8 bases and the V segment lost 6 bases, leaving 5 bases of the junction unmatched.

The CDR3 reads CASSSTSSYEQYF. The CDR3 DNA reads TGTGCCAGCAGCTCTACTAGTTCCTACGAGCAGTACTTC. This chain connects TRBV6-5 to TRBJ2-7, with D tentatively TRBD2 (5 bases). V was clipped by 6 bases and J by 1 base, with 10 bases between them. Germline CDR1 MNHEY, CDR2 SVGAGI. The CDR3 totals 13 residues.

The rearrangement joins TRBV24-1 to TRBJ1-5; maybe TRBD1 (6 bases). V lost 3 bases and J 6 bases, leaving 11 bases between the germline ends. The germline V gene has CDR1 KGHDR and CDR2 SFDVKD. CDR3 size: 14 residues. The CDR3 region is CATSDGQSLQPQHF. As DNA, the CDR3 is TGTGCCACCAGTGATGGACAGTCTCTTCAGCCCCAGCATTTT.

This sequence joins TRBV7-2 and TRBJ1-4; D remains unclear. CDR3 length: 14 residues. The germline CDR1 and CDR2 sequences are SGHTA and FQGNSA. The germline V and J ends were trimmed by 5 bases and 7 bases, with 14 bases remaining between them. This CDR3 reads CASSPEGWGEKLFF. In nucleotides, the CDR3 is TGTGCCAGCAGCCCGGAGGGATGGGGTGAAAAACTGTTTTTT. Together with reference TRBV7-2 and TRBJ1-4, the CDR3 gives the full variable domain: GAGVSQSPSNKVTEKGKDVELRCDPISGHTALYWYRQSLGQGLEFLIYFQGNSAPDKSGLPSDRFSAERTGGSVSTLTIQRTQQEDSAVYLCASSPEGWGEKLFFGSGTQLSVL.

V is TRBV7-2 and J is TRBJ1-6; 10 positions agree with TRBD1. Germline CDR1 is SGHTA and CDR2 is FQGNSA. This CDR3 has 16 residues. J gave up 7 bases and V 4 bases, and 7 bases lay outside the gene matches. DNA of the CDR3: TGTGCCAGCAGCTCCGGCTGGGACAGGGGAAATTCACCCCTCCACTTT. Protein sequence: CASSSGWDRGNSPLHF.

The CDR3 reads CASSPGTVSYGYTF. The CDR3 DNA follows: TGTGCCAGCTCACCCGGGACAGTCTCCTATGGCTACACCTTC. The V gene is TRBV18, the J gene TRBJ1-2; 7 nucleotides match TRBD1. Germline values: CDR1 KGHSH, CDR2 LQKENI. This CDR3 has 14 amino acids. The V segment lost 3 bases and the J segment 4 bases; nucleotides outside the gene matches: 5. The entire variable domain, with the rest obtained from reference TRBV18 and TRBJ1-2, is as follows: NAGVMQNPRHLVRRRGQEARLRCSPMKGHSHVYWYRQLPEEGLKFMVYLQKENIIDESGMPKERFSAEFPKEGPSILRIQQVVRGDSAAYFCASSPGTVSYGYTFGSGTRLTVV.

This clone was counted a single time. For the CDR3, the DNA is TGTGCCAGCAGCCAATCTGTGAGGACAGGGGCACCAACTAACTATGGCTACACCTTC. Translated: CASSQSVRTGAPTNYGYTF. The rearrangement joins TRBV16 to TRBJ1-2; 9 nucleotides match TRBD1. Germline lookup yields CDR1 KGHSY and CDR2 FQNENV. With V trimmed by 0 bases and J by 0 bases, 11 bases remained unmatched. The CDR3 runs 19 residues.

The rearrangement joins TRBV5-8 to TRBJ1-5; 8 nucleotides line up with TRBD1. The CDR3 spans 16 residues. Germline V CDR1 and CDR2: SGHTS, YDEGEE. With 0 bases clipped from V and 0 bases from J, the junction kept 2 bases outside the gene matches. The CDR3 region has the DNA TGTGCCAGCAGCTTGGACAGGGGGGGTAGCAATCAGCCCCAGCATTTT. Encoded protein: CASSLDRGGSNQPQHF.

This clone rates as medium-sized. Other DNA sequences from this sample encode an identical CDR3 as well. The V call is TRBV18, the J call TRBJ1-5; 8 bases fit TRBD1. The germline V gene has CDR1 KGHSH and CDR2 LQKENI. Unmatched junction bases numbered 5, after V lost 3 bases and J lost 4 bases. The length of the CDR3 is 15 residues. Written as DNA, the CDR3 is TGTGCCAGCTCACCTGACAGGGGTGGGAATCAGCCCCAGCATTTT. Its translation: CASSPDRGGNQPQHF.

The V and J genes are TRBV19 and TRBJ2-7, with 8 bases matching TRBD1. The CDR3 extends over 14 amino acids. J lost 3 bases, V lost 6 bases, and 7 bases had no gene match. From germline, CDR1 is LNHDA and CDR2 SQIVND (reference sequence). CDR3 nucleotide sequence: TGTGCCAGTAGCCCGACAGGGGACTTCTACGAGCAGTACTTC. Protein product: CASSPTGDFYEQYF.

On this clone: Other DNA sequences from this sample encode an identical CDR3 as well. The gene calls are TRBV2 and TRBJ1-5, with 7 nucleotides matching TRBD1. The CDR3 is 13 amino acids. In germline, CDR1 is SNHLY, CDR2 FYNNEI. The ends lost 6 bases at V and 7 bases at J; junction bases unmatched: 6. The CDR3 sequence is CASSSTGNQPQHF. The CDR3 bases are TGTGCCAGCAGCTCGACAGGGAACCAGCCCCAGCATTTT.

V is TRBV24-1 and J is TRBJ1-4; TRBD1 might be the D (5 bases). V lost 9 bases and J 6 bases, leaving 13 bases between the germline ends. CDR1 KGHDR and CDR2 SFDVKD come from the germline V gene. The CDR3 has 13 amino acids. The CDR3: CATSGGTDEKLFF. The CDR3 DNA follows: TGTGCCACCTCGGGAGGGACGGATGAAAAACTGTTTTTT.

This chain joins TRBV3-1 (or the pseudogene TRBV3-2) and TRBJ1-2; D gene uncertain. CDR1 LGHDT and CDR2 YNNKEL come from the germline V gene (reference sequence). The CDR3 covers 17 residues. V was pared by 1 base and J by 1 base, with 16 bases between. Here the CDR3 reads CASSQGFGRNINYGYTF. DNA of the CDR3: TGTGCCAGCAGCCAAGGGTTCGGCAGGAATATTAACTATGGCTACACCTTC.

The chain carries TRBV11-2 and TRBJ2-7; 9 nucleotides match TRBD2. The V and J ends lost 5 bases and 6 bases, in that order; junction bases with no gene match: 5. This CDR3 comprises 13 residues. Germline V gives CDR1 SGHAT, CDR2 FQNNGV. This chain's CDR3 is CASSRTSEAEQYF. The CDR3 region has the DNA TGTGCCAGCAGCCGGACTAGCGAGGCCGAGCAGTACTTC.

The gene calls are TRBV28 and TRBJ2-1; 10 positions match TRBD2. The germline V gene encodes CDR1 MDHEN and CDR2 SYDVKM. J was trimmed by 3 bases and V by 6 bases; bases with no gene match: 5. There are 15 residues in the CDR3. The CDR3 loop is CASSRGTSDYNEQFF. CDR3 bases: TGTGCCAGCAGCCGCGGGACTAGCGACTACAATGAGCAGTTCTTC.

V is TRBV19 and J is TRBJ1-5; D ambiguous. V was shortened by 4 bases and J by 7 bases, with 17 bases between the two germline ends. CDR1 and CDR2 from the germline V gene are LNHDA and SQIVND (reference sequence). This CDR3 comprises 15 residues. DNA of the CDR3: TGTGCCAGTAGTACCCCGTCGGGGTTGGGACAGCCCCAGCATTTT. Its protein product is CASSTPSGLGQPQHF.

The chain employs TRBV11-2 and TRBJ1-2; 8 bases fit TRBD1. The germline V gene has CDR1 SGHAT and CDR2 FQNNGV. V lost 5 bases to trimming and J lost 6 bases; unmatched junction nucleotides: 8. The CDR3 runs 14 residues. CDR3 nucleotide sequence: TGTGCCAGCAGCCCAACCCGACAGGGGAATGGCTACACCTTC. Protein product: CASSPTRQGNGYTF.

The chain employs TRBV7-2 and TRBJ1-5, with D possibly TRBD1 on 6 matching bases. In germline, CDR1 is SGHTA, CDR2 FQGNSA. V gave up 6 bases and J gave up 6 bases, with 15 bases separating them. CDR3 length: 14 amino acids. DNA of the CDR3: TGTGCCAGCAGTTATGTGGGGGCTGGTCAGCCCCAGCATTTT. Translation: CASSYVGAGQPQHF.